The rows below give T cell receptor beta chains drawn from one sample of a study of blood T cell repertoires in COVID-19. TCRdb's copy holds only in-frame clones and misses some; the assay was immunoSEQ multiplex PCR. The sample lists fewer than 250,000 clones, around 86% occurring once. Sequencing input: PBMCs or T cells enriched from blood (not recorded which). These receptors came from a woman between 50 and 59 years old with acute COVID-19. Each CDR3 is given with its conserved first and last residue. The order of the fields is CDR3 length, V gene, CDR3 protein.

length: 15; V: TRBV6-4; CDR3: CASSGTSGGANEQFF
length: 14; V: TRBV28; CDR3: CASSPNLIREKLFF
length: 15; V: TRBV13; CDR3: CASSPGTSGTGELFF
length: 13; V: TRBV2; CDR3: CASSGETQETQYF
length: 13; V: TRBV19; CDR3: CASKDSPNSPLHF
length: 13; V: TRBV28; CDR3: CASRYRVRAEAFF
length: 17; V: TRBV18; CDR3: CASSLALGLAGGDTQYF
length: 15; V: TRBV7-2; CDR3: CASSLFLAGANVLTF
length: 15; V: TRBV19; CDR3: CASSIARTSAGELFF
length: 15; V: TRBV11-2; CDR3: CASSADIARAYEQYF
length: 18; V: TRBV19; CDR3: CASSIDLSGQGSNQPQHF
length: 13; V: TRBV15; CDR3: CAASTGRTGELFF
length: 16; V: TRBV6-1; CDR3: CASSEIQSRHPYEQYF
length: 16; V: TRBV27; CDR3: CASSPIRDRAGQPQHF
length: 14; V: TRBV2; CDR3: CARRRTGQNSPLHF
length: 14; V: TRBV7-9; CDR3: CASSPRTGGETQYF
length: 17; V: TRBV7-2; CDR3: CASSLTPTSRSGNTIYF
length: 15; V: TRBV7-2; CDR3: CASTSGGGSGYGYTF
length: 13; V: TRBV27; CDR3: CASSLRGRVGYTF
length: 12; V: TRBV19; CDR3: CASTDRWHGYTF
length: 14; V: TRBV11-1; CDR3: CASSLAGTAYEQYF
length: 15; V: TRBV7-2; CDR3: CASTQNGLAGEEQFF
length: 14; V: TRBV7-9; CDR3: CASSQSGTSYEQYF
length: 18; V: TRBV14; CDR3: CASSQLGLLRGNTGELFF
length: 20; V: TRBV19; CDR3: CASSVEGRFSGGTNTGELFF
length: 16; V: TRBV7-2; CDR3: CASSPIWGLVGNEQFF
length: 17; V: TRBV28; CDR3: CASSLSQAPYSNQPQHF
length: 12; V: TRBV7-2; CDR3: CASSPGGYEQYF
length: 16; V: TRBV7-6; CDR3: CASSLESSGQGYGYTF
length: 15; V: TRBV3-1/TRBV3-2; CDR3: CASSPEDKSNSPLHF
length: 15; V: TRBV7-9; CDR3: CASSGPGQGAGELFF
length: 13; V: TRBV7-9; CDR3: CASSFAPGTAQYF
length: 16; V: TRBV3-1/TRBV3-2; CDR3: CASSQALAGSADTQYF
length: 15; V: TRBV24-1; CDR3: CATSDPSGVQETQYF
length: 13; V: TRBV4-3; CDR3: CASSQDGGREQYF
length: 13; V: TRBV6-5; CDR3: CASSSQGAHGYTF
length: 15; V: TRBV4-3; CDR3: CASSAYPGSNEKLFF
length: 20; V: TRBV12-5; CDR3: CASARTEGWTSGRPSYEQYF
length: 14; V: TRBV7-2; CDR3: CASSLASGSNEQFF
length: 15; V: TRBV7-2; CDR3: CASSLGTSSTYEQYF
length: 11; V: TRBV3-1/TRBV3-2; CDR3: CASSFNYEQYF
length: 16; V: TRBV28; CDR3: CASSTDVQDFTYEQYF
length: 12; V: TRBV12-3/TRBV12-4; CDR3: CASGQGSQPQHF
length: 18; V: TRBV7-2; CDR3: CASSLIPSGGILGDTQYF
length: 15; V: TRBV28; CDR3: CASRDRQGRLYEQYF
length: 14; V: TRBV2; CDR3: CASRRLAGGYEQYF
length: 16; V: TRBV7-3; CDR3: CASSPQLAGVADTQYF
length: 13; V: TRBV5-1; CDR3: CASSPDRVDEQYF
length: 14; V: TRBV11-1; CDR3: CASSPGQGLYEQYF
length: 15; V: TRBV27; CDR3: CASSIRLAGSDTQYF
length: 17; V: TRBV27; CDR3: CASSYNPPSGIDQPQHF
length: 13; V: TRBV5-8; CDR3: CASSTTVNQPQHF
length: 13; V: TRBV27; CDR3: CASHRITGGEQFF
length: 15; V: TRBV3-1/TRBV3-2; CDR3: CASSQGPQGNQPQHF
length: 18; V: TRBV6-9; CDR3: CASSYSIPPGGNYNEQFF
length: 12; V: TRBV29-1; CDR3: CSVDRDNYGYTF
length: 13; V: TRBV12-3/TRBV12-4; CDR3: CASIMGGASPLHF
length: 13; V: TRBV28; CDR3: CASSLGGGNGYTF
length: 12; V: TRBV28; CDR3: CASSSTGDTQYF